Only a few counts were recorded for the clone carrying this TCR beta chain. This entry is derived from a study of blood T cells in healthy people across ages. Germline CDR1 and CDR2: PRHDT and FYEKMQ (reference sequence). Unmatched junction bases numbered 8, after V lost 4 bases and J lost 3 bases. CDR3 size: 17 residues. Together with a sample-barcoded 5' primer, a J-beta primer mix was included in a second PCR lasting about 6 to 11 cycles. TCRdb redid the calling of the 5' RACE reads with MiXCR, one entry per CDR3 protein. Of approximately 490,000 distinct CDR3 sequences listed, about 25% are singletons. The same data also contributed to another study, on T cells of mothers and their children.

The material sequenced was blood. The gene calls are TRBV13 and TRBJ2-5, with 13 bases aligning to TRBD2. The source of this sequence is a boy aged 5-17 years in good health. The CDR3 nucleotides are TGTGCCAGCAGCTCGCGACCGGGACTAGCGGGGAAAGAGACCCAGTACTTC. It encodes CASSSRPGLAGKETQYF.